Shown below are 22 T cell receptor beta chains from a single sample sequenced in a study of blood T cell repertoires in COVID-19. Assay: immunoSEQ multiplex PCR; the TCRdb copy retains only in-frame clones and omits some. The sample holds approximately 120,000 clones, 60% to 80% seen once. Sequenced material: peripheral blood. Source of these receptors: a man aged 60 to 69 with acute or convalescent COVID-19.

This clone was found a few times. This chain joins TRBV7-9 and TRBJ1-1; 8 bases agree with TRBD1. Trimming cost V 4 bases and J 4 bases; bases outside gene matches: 11. CDR1 and CDR2 (germline): SEHNR, FQNEAQ (reference sequence). The CDR3 contains 16 residues. CDR3 amino acids: CASSSRTGQGGTEAFF. DNA of the CDR3: TGTGCCAGCAGCTCGAGGACAGGGCAAGGGGGCACTGAAGCTTTCTTT. Variable domain in full (rest from reference TRBV7-9 and TRBJ1-1): DTGVSQNPRHKITKRGQNVTFRCDPISEHNRLYWYRQTLGQGPEFLTYFQNEAQLEKSRLLSDRFSAERPKGSFSTLEIQRTEQGDSAMYLCASSSRTGQGGTEAFFGQGTRLTVV.

This chain links TRBV27 with TRBJ1-2, with no clear D. The CDR3 is 14 amino acids. The V gene lost 7 bases and the J gene lost 7 bases, with 19 bases spanning the gap. CDR1 is MNHEY, CDR2 SMNVEV, per germline (reference sequence). CDR3 amino acids: CASNRSGRRSGYTF. For the CDR3, the DNA is TGTGCCAGCAATCGAAGCGGACGTCGCAGTGGCTACACCTTC.

The V call is TRBV25-1, the J call TRBJ2-3, with D unresolved. The CDR3 has 17 amino acids. V was shortened by 2 bases and J by 1 base, with 16 bases between the two germline ends. Germline values: CDR1 MGHDK, CDR2 SYGVNS. CDR3 protein: CASSEQTRPNGTDTQYF. The CDR3 bases are TGTGCCAGCAGTGAACAAACACGTCCGAACGGCACAGATACGCAGTATTTT.

This chain connects TRBV28 to TRBJ1-2; D gene unclear. V gave up 2 bases and J gave up 2 bases, with 9 bases separating them. This CDR3 region has 14 residues. The V gene's germline CDR1 is MDHEN and CDR2 SYDVKM. In DNA form, the CDR3 reads TGTGCCAGCAGTTTACGATTCGAGAACTATGGCTACACCTTC. This codes for CASSLRFENYGYTF.

The V and J genes are TRBV19 and TRBJ2-7, with TRBD2 identical over 9 bases. V lost 3 bases, J lost 1 base, and 7 bases stayed unmatched. This CDR3 is built from 16 residues. From germline, CDR1 is LNHDA and CDR2 SQIVND (reference sequence). CDR3 sequence (DNA): TGTGCCAGTAGTATGGGAGCCAGCGGGGGGTCCTACGAGCAGTACTTC. Translated: CASSMGASGGSYEQYF.

This clone was recorded only once. Germline is not matched at one junction end, which may reflect a read error. This chain joins TRBV6-1 and TRBJ1-1; maybe TRBD1 (6 bases). Germline V CDR1 and CDR2: MNHNS, SASEGT. The CDR3 sequence is 18 residues long. In DNA, the CDR3 is TGTGCCAGCAGTAAAGCCCCCTGGCAGGGGACATCAAACACTGAAGCTTTCTTT. It codes for CASSKAPWQGTSNTEAFF.

V and J are TRBV11-3 and TRBJ2-7; D is undetermined. The CDR3 has 13 amino acids. The V and J ends lost 2 bases and 2 bases respectively, with 7 bases between them. Per germline, CDR1 SGHNT and CDR2 YENEEA. CDR3 nucleotides: TGTGCCAGCAGCTTACCACTTACCTACGAGCAGTACTTC. Amino acid sequence: CASSLPLTYEQYF. Looking up the rest from reference TRBV11-3 and TRBJ2-7 gives the full variable domain: EAGVVQSPRYKIIEKKQPVAFWCNPISGHNTLYWYLQNLGQGPELLIRYENEEAVDDSQLPKDRFSAERLKGVDSTLKIQPAELGDSAVYLCASSLPLTYEQYFGPGTRLTVT.

The CDR3 loop is CASSLGTSVSYNEQFF. As DNA, the CDR3 is TGTGCCAGTAGTTTAGGGACTAGCGTCTCCTACAATGAGCAGTTCTTC. V is TRBV19 and J is TRBJ2-1; 10 nucleotides match TRBD2. CDR1 is LNHDA, CDR2 SQIVND, per germline (reference sequence). The V and J ends lost 5 bases and 0 bases, in that order; junction bases with no gene match: 4. The CDR3 sequence is 16 residues long.

This chain connects TRBV2 to TRBJ1-2; the match to TRBD1 covers 11 bases. The CDR3 has 14 amino acids. V lost 6 bases and J lost 6; bases outside the gene matches: 6. CDR1 is SNHLY and CDR2 is FYNNEI in the germline V gene. The CDR3 is CASSVPGQGDGYTF. The CDR3 DNA is TGTGCCAGCAGCGTACCGGGACAGGGGGATGGCTACACCTTC.

J is TRBJ2-2 and V is TRBV19; the match to TRBD2 covers 9 bases. The ends lost 3 bases at V and 7 bases at J; junction bases unmatched: 6. Looked up from germline, CDR1 is LNHDA and CDR2 is SQIVND (reference sequence). This CDR3 spans 15 amino acids. The chain's CDR3 is CASSILAGSIGELFF. The DNA for the CDR3 is TGTGCCAGTAGTATCCTAGCGGGATCTATCGGGGAGCTGTTTTTT.

The chain has TRBV10-2 and TRBJ1-2; tentative D call: TRBD1 (6 bases). This CDR3 has 15 amino acids. V was pared by 6 bases and J by 3 bases, with 17 bases between. The germline gives CDR1 WSHSY, CDR2 SAAADI. The CDR3 bases are TGCGCCAGCAGGGTCTACGGGGGGCCCCACTATGGCTACACCTTC. Translation: CASRVYGGPHYGYTF.

The J gene is TRBJ2-1, the V gene TRBV5-8; 8 positions match TRBD2. Germline-derived CDR1 and CDR2 are SGHTS and YDEGEE. The CDR3 covers 18 residues. V lost 4 bases and J lost 4; bases outside the gene matches: 16. The CDR3 spells CASSQREGLHPLYNEQFF. For the CDR3, the DNA is TGTGCCAGCAGCCAACGGGAGGGCCTCCATCCCTTGTACAATGAGCAGTTCTTC.

CDR3 bases: TGCGCCAGCTTCTTCCGGGACAGGGGATCCTACGAGCAGTACTTC. It encodes CASFFRDRGSYEQYF. The chain has TRBV23-1 and TRBJ2-7, with 10 bases matching TRBD1. TRBV23-1 is treated as an ORF (open reading frame) with a function not yet certain. The CDR3 runs to 15 residues. V lost 8 bases and J lost 1; bases outside the gene matches: 8.

The CDR3 DNA sequence: TGTGCCAGCAGCTTAAGAGGGGGTAGTTTCGCGGGAGGCCCCTACAATGAGCAGTTCTTC. It specifies CASSLRGGSFAGGPYNEQFF. The chain combines TRBV7-3 with TRBJ2-1, with 8 positions matching TRBD2. V shed 1 base, J shed 2 bases, and the junction held 16 bases outside the gene matches. The CDR3 covers 20 residues. Germline assignment: CDR1 SGHTA and CDR2 FQGTGA.

The chain uses TRBV30 and TRBJ1-3; tentatively, D is TRBD1 (5 bases). Germline CDR1 and CDR2: GTSNPN and SVGIG (reference sequence). V gave up 1 base and J gave up 1 base, with 14 bases separating them. This CDR3 comprises 16 residues. The CDR3 loop is CAWSAPTALSGNTIYF. In nucleotides, the CDR3 is TGTGCCTGGAGTGCCCCGACAGCTCTATCTGGAAACACCATATATTTT.

The chain links TRBV6-5 to TRBJ1-4, with 7 nucleotides matching TRBD1. This CDR3 has 14 amino acids. Germline V gene sequence: CDR1 MNHEY, CDR2 SVGAGI. Germline trimming cut 5 bases from V and 13 bases from J; bases unmatched to any gene: 13. The CDR3 DNA sequence: TGTGCCAGCAGTATAGACAGGGCCCTTAGCGTACTGTTTTTT. Residues: CASSIDRALSVLFF.

The chain uses TRBV10-2 and TRBJ1-2; 7 positions agree with TRBD1. The CDR3 consists of 13 residues. V was clipped by 7 bases and J by 7 bases; unmatched bases: 9. Germline CDR1 reads WSHSY; CDR2 reads SAAADI. The CDR3 region has the DNA TGCGCCAGCATTCCAGGGGGATCGTCTGGCTACACCTTC. Translation gives CASIPGGSSGYTF.

The chain combines TRBV14 with TRBJ2-2; possible D gene TRBD2, 6 bases. Germline V gene sequence: CDR1 SGHDN, CDR2 FVKESK. Trimming removed 5 bases from V and 5 bases from J, with 15 bases in between. This CDR3 comprises 15 residues. This chain's CDR3 is CASSEISAGTGELFF. DNA for the CDR3: TGTGCCAGCAGCGAGATTTCGGCGGGAACCGGGGAGCTGTTTTTT.

This chain uses TRBV30 with TRBJ1-5; tentatively, D is TRBD1 (5 bases). Trimming shortened V by 1 base and J by 9 bases, and 13 bases separated the two germline ends. This CDR3 has 13 amino acids. Germline V gene lookup returns CDR1 GTSNPN and CDR2 SVGIG (reference sequence). The DNA of the CDR3 is TGTGCCTGGAGTGCCGGGGGGATAGGGCCCCAGCATTTT. It encodes CAWSAGGIGPQHF. Combining the CDR3 with reference TRBV30 and TRBJ1-5 gives the whole variable domain SQTIHQWPATLVQPVGSPLSLECTVEGTSNPNLYWYRQAAGRGLQLLFYSVGIGQISSEVPQNLSASRPQDRQFILSSKKLLLSDSGFYLCAWSAGGIGPQHFGDGTRLSIL.

This clone was found once. This chain joins TRBV5-5 and TRBJ1-2, with 9 bases aligning to TRBD1. With 4 bases clipped from V and 0 bases from J, the junction kept 7 bases outside the gene matches. This CDR3 has 16 residues. Germline lookup yields CDR1 SGHKS and CDR2 YYEKEE (reference sequence). The DNA of the CDR3 is TGTGCCAGCAGCACACAGGGGGCCCCCGCTAACTATGGCTACACCTTC. This codes for CASSTQGAPANYGYTF. The whole variable domain, remainder taken from reference TRBV5-5 and TRBJ1-2, is DAGVTQSPTHLIKTRGQQVTLRCSPISGHKSVSWYQQVLGQGPQFIFQYYEKEERGRGNFPDRFSARQFPNYSSELNVNALLLGDSALYLCASSTQGAPANYGYTFGSGTRLTVV.

This clone turned up a few times. The chain carries TRBV14 and TRBJ1-1; D is unresolved. CDR1 is SGHDN, CDR2 FVKESK, per germline. Trimming took 5 bases from V and 5 from J, leaving 12 bases between them. The CDR3 contains 13 residues. The CDR3 loop reads CASSYTVVTEAFF. CDR3 in DNA: TGTGCCAGCAGCTATACTGTTGTGACTGAAGCTTTCTTT.

This sequence joins TRBV30 and TRBJ2-4; 7 nucleotides line up with TRBD1. The CDR3 sequence is 14 residues long. The V gene's germline CDR1 is GTSNPN and CDR2 SVGIG (reference sequence). V lost 2 bases, J lost 6 bases, and 7 bases stayed unmatched. CDR3 coding DNA: TGTGCCTGGAGTCCCCCGGGACAGCTAAACATTCAGTACTTC. Encoded protein: CAWSPPGQLNIQYF. The full variable domain, completed using reference TRBV30 and TRBJ2-4, is SQTIHQWPATLVQPVGSPLSLECTVEGTSNPNLYWYRQAAGRGLQLLFYSVGIGQISSEVPQNLSASRPQDRQFILSSKKLLLSDSGFYLCAWSPPGQLNIQYFGAGTRLSVL.